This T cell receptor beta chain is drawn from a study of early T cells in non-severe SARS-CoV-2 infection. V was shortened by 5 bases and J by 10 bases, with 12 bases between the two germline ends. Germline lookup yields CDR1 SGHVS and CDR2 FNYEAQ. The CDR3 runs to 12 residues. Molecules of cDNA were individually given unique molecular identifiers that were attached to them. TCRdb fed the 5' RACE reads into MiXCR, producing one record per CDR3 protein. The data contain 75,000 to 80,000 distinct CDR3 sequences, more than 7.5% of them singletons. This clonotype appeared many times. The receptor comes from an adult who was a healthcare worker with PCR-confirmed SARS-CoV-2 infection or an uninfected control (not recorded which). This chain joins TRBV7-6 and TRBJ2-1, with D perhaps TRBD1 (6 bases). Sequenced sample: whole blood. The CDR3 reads CASSPTGTEQFF. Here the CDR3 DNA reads TGTGCCAGCAGCCCCACCGGGACAGAGCAGTTCTTC.